This T cell receptor (beta chain) was found in a study of shared clonotypes between healthy human individuals. Study summary: Participating donors consisted of a couple of women and a few men aged 18 to 49. Study-wide results and caveats: Unshared clonotypes carried lower generation probabilities than those common to all four donors.

V lost 0 bases, J lost 9 bases, and 15 bases lay in between. The germline gives CDR1 SGHTA, CDR2 FQGNSA. The CDR3 is made up of 15 amino acids. Measured with immunoSEQ multiplex PCR; TCRdb has only the in-frame clones, and not every one. The sample records more than 2 million clones, 95% being singletons. Comments on this clone: Antigen: not known.

Material: naive CD4+ T cells sorted from blood. Subset defined: CD45RA+ positively selected. The rearrangement links TRBV7-2 to TRBJ2-1; D uncertain. The receptor comes from a man between 18 and 35 years old in good health. The CDR3: CASSLAHTVLGEQFF. CDR3 DNA sequence: TGTGCCAGCAGCTTAGCCCATACCGTCCTGGGTGAGCAGTTCTTC.